The sequence of this T cell receptor (beta chain) was determined in a study of blood T cell repertoires in COVID-19. Whole-study context: T cells, B-cell-depleted T cells, or PBMCs supplied cDNA or gDNA.

This clone was counted a few times. Authors' processing steps: From reference gene primer amplification, estimates of nucleated cell counts were derived. The repertoire was sequenced with immunoSEQ multiplex PCR; TCRdb's copy has only in-frame clones and lacks some. From that table come the V and J calls and clone size; the DNA was used to work out D and trimming. The data hold 60,000 to 65,000 clones, with approximately 80% observed a single time. The sample was peripheral blood. The clonotype comes from a human donor in a cohort sampled during active COVID-19.

DNA of the CDR3: TGTGCCAGCAGCCTAAGGGTCGCGGGAGGGGAGAAGACCCAGTACTTC. Its protein is CASSLRVAGGEKTQYF. This chain connects TRBV3-1 (or the pseudogene TRBV3-2) to TRBJ2-5; 9 nucleotides agree with TRBD2. CDR3 length: 16 amino acids. The germline gives CDR1 LGHDT, CDR2 YNNKEL (reference sequence). The trim removed 4 bases at V and 6 bases at J, leaving 12 bases unmatched.